This T cell receptor (beta chain) was identified in a study of T cells after yellow fever vaccination (dated by TCRdb to between 2018 and 2021). Background for the entire study: The SMART-Seq v4 Ultra Low Input RNA kit was used to prepare libraries from fractions with low cell numbers. The cohort comprised two healthy male donors, one aged 18 to 30 and one aged 30 to 40 years. To follow T-cell clones before and after primary and booster YFV17D yellow fever vaccination, bulk TCR alpha and beta repertoires were sequenced over time. Blood was collected at multiple timepoints before and after primary and secondary immunization, and bulk PBMC replicates and cell subsets were isolated.

Sample treatment or condition, as interpreted from the label and publication: live attenuated yellow fever vaccine strain. Two biological replicates of bulk PBMCs were collected at each blood-draw timepoint. PBMCs were isolated from peripheral blood using a standard Ficoll-Paque protocol. RNA was extracted with TriZol from bulk PBMCs, CD4 and CD8 fractions, and dextramer-positive and dextramer-negative fractions. Concerning this clonotype: This clone's antigen is unknown. No much larger clone is present one base from it, and per-base qualities are unavailable.

Synthesis of TCR cDNA relied on 5'RACE template switching, a step that introduced a universal primer site along with unique molecular identifiers. Priming of cDNA synthesis was performed from both the TCR alpha and TCR beta constant segments. Two PCR steps were used to amplify libraries, with sample barcodes and sequencing adapters being added in the second step. Sequencing of libraries was performed on Illumina HiSeq 2500 (2x100 bp) or NovaSeq (2x150 bp). Regarding the original processing steps: MIGEC handled demultiplexing of reads and collapsing into UMI consensus sequences, while MiXCR performed V(D)J alignment. Using edgeR on replicate PBMC samples, clonotypes were called vaccine-responding if FDR was below 0.01 and the log2 fold change was above 5 up to day 15. Each bulk clonotype was labeled CD4 or CD8 based on which sequenced repertoire, CD4 or CD8, contained the clonotype at higher abundance. TCRdb redid the processing of the public reads, applying fastp at Q25 and MiXCR, and retained in-frame beta chains. Entries that share a CDR3 protein sequence are merged under the most common genes and DNA. TCRdb's processing, not the authors', yielded these V and J calls. Here the sample has about 400,000 distinct CDR3 sequences; 9.5% to 13% occur a single time. The top ten hold 18% of the sample.

Results and caveats for the whole study, not just this receptor: After the booster, most clones that had expanded after primary vaccination were detected again (approximately 97% of CD4 and around nine tenths of CD8), suggesting broad maintenance of memory. The study included only two donors, which limits how far the findings can be generalized. A small fraction of clonotypes showed up in both the CD4 and CD8 compartments, probably as a result of convergent recombination. Compared with the primary T-cell response, the secondary T-cell response was faster but weaker, reaching its peak on day 5 rather than on day 15. FACS-sorted repertoires could contain abundant contaminating clonotypes from the bulk population, so computational filtering was required.

Sequencing was performed on PBMCs, taken on the day of the first yellow fever vaccination. The sequence derives from a young man who received the YFV17D yellow fever vaccine.

The CDR3 here reads CASTDGGRLAGVDTQYF. The DNA is as follows: TGTGCCAGCACCGACGGCGGGAGGCTAGCGGGGGTGGATACGCAGTATTTT. The V and J segments used are TRBV5-4 and TRBJ2-3, with 10 central nucleotides matching TRBD2. Trimming takes 6 bases off V and 6 bases off J; junction bases not matched to a gene: 16. The CDR3, from cysteine to phenylalanine, totals 17 residues. The DNA shown is the 51-base CDR3, in frame from base 1. Via the germline V gene (reference sequence), CDR1 is SGHNT and CDR2 YYREEE.